This record covers a single TCR beta chain. The CDR3 sequence is 13 residues long. CDR1 and CDR2 from the germline V gene are SSHAT and FNYEAQ (reference sequence). The V segment lost 5 bases and the J segment 5 bases; nucleotides outside the gene matches: 5. The data originate from a study of blood T cell repertoires in COVID-19. Profiled with immunoSEQ multiplex PCR; TCRdb holds only in-frame clones, not every one. The data hold tens of thousands of clones, with 70% to 85% observed a single time. This TCR was recovered from a man aged 50-59 years with acute or convalescent COVID-19. The sequencing input was peripheral blood. The chain joins TRBV7-7 to TRBJ2-7, with TRBD1 matching 8 bases. The CDR3 DNA follows: TGTGCCAGCAGCCGGAAACAGGGGGACGAGCAGTACTTC. This sequence encodes CASSRKQGDEQYF.